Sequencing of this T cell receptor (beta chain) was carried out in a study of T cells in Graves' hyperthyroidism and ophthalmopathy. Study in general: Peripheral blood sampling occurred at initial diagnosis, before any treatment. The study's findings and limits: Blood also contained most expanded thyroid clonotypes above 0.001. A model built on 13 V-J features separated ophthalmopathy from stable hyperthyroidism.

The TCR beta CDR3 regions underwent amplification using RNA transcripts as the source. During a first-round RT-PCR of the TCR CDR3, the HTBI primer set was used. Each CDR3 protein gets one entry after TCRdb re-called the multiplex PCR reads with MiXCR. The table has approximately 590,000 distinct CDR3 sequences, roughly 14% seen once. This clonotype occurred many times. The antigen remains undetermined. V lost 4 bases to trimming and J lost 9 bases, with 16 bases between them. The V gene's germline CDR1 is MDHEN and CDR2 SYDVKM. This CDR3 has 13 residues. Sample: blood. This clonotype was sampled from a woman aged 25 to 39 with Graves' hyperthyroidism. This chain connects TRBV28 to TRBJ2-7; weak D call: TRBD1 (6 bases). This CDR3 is CASSSGTSLGQYF. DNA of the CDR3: TGTGCCAGCAGTTCCGGGACAAGTTTGGGGCAGTACTTC.